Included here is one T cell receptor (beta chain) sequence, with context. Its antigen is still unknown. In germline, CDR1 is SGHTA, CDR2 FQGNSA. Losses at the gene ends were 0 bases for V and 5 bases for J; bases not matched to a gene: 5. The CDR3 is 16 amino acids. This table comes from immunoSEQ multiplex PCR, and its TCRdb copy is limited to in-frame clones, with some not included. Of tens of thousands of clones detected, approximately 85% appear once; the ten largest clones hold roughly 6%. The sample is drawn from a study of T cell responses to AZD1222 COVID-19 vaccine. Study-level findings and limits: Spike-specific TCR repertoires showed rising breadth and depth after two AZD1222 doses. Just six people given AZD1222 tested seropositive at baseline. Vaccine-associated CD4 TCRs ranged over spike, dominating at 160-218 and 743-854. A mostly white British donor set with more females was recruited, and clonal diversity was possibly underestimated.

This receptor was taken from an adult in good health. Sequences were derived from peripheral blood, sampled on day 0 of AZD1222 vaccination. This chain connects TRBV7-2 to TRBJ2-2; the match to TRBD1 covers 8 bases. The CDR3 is CASSLAAGGRTGELFF. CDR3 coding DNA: TGTGCCAGCAGCTTAGCGGCAGGGGGCAGGACCGGGGAGCTGTTTTTT. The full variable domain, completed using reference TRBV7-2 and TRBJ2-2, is GAGVSQSPSNKVTEKGKDVELRCDPISGHTALYWYRQSLGQGLEFLIYFQGNSAPDKSGLPSDRFSAERTGGSVSTLTIQRTQQEDSAVYLCASSLAAGGRTGELFFGEGSRLTVL.